A selection of T cell receptor beta chains follows, all from one sample in a study of blood T cell repertoires in COVID-19. Produced via immunoSEQ multiplex PCR; TCRdb's table is partial and in-frame only. The sample contains some 230,000 clones, 86% of which appear only once. Sample: peripheral blood. The origin of the receptors is a woman aged 50 to 65 with COVID-19, enrolled during active disease. Both conserved end residues are part of each CDR3. D genes are given only for firm matches. The listing skips clone size in some rows; elsewhere it reads once, few, many or a size class.

TRBJ1-2 | TRBD1 | . | TRBV30 | TGTGCCTGGAGTGTACCGGGACAGGCGAACTATGGCTACACCTTC | CAWSVPGQANYGYTF
TRBJ2-2 | . | . | TRBV7-2 | TGTGCCAGCAGCTTAGTAGGACCGAACAGGGTGGACACCGGGGAGCTGTTTTTT | CASSLVGPNRVDTGELFF
TRBJ2-2 | . | once | TRBV7-2 | TGTGCCAGCAGCCGGTCGGCCGGGGAGCTGTTTTTT | CASSRSAGELFF
TRBJ1-1 | TRBD1 | . | TRBV5-1 | TGCGCCAGCAGCCCACAGGGGGGAAGGACCACTGAAGCTTTCTTT | CASSPQGGRTTEAFF
TRBJ1-1 | TRBD1 | few | TRBV10-3 | TGTGCCACCCGGATACCCTTAAAGACAGGGAAGAACACTGAAGCTTTCTTT | CATRIPLKTGKNTEAFF
TRBJ2-3 | TRBD2 | . | TRBV4-1 | TGCGCCAGCAGCCAGGGCCCTTTAAGCGGGGGGGCAGGCGATACGCAGTATTTT | CASSQGPLSGGAGDTQYF
TRBJ2-2 | . | . | TRBV10-1 | TGCGCCAGCAGTGAGACAGCGAACACCGGGGAGCTGTTTTTT | CASSETANTGELFF
TRBJ2-3 | TRBD2 | . | TRBV7-3 | TGTGCCAGCAGCTCGGGACTAGCGGGGGGGAGAAGCACAGATACGCAGTATTTT | CASSSGLAGGRSTDTQYF
TRBJ1-6 | . | . | TRBV6-1 | TGTGCCAGCAACATGCAGGGCAATTCACCCCTCCACTTT | CASNMQGNSPLHF
TRBJ1-1 | . | . | TRBV5-1 | TGCGCCAGCAGCTCCGGACAGATTATGAACACTGAAGCTTTCTTT | CASSSGQIMNTEAFF
TRBJ1-1 | TRBD1 | . | TRBV6-1 | TGTGCCAGCAGTGCGATCCGGGACAGCCAATCGAACACTGAAGCTTTCTTT | CASSAIRDSQSNTEAFF
TRBJ1-5 | TRBD1 | . | TRBV28 | TGTGCCAGCAGTCTCGGGACAGGGAATCAGCCCCAGCATTTT | CASSLGTGNQPQHF
TRBJ1-1 | TRBD1 | . | TRBV4-1 | TGCGCCAGCAGCCGAGGCGAGGGGGCGAACACTGAAGCTTTCTTT | CASSRGEGANTEAFF
TRBJ1-2 | . | . | TRBV6-5 | TGTGCCAGCAGTTACCAGGGGAGGGAAAATGGCTACACCTTC | CASSYQGRENGYTF
TRBJ2-7 | . | . | TRBV27 | TGTGCCAGCAGTTTAGACCGAGGCTACGAGCAGTACTTC | CASSLDRGYEQYF
TRBJ2-2 | . | . | TRBV2 | TGTGCCAGCAGTGCGAGGACTTCACTAGCCGGGGAGCTGTTTTTT | CASSARTSLAGELFF
TRBJ2-7 | . | . | TRBV30 | TGTGCCTGGAAGGGGGCCTACGAGCAGTACTTC | CAWKGAYEQYF
TRBJ2-3 | . | . | TRBV7-2 | TGTGCCAGCAGCTTAATAAGAGCAGATACGCAGTATTTT | CASSLIRADTQYF
TRBJ2-1 | . | . | TRBV24-1 | TGTGCCACCAGCTCGGGACTTCAGGGTGAGCAGTTCTTC | CATSSGLQGEQFF
TRBJ2-3 | . | . | TRBV7-3 | TGTGCCAGCAGCCCCGCCGCTCCCGGGGATACGCAGTATTTT | CASSPAAPGDTQYF
TRBJ1-5 | . | . | TRBV7-2 | TGTGCCAGCAGCTTTACAGCCGGAGGACAGCCCCAGCATTTT | CASSFTAGGQPQHF
TRBJ1-2 | . | many | TRBV2 | TGTGCCAGCAGTGAGACGAGGTCACCCAACTATGGCTACACCTTC | CASSETRSPNYGYTF
TRBJ2-3 | TRBD1 | . | TRBV14 | TGTGCCAGCAGCCCCTGGACAGGGAAGGATACGCAGTATTTT | CASSPWTGKDTQYF
TRBJ2-2 | TRBD1 | . | TRBV6-5 | TGTGCCAGCAGTTACCCAACAGGGGGTAACACCGGGGAGCTGTTTTTT | CASSYPTGGNTGELFF
TRBJ2-3 | TRBD1 | . | TRBV12-5 | TGTGCTAGTGGTTCAAGGTCAGGGGGCCCCACAGATACGCAGTATTTT | CASGSRSGGPTDTQYF
TRBJ2-2 | . | . | TRBV19 | TGTGCCAGTAGTTTCAGTATCGGGGAGCTGTTTTTT | CASSFSIGELFF
TRBJ2-2 | . | . | TRBV9 | TGTGCCAGTTCAGGGATCACCGGGGAGCTGTTTTTT | CASSGITGELFF
TRBJ2-2 | TRBD1 | . | TRBV27 | TGTGCCAGCAGTTATGAGACAGGGTTCGTTCCTGGGGAGCTGTTTTTT | CASSYETGFVPGELFF
TRBJ1-1 | . | few | TRBV19 | TGTGCCAGTAGTATCGGGGGGACGAACACTGAAGCTTTCTTT | CASSIGGTNTEAFF
TRBJ2-1 | TRBD2 | . | TRBV9 | TGTGCCAGCAGCGTACTAGCGGGGCCTCACAATGAGCAGTTCTTC | CASSVLAGPHNEQFF
TRBJ1-5 | . | few | TRBV27 | TGTGCCACCAAAAAAACAGGGTTGCGTCAGCCCCAGCATTTT | CATKKTGLRQPQHF
TRBJ2-7 | . | . | TRBV18 | TGTGCCAGCTCAGTCGACAGGGAGGTTAAGCAGTACTTC | CASSVDREVKQYF
TRBJ1-1 | TRBD1 | . | TRBV6-1 | TGTGCCAGCAGTGATGGGACAGGGGGCTGGAGCACTGAAGCTTTCTTT | CASSDGTGGWSTEAFF
TRBJ1-1 | . | . | TRBV3-1/TRBV3-2 | TGTGCCAGCAGCCAAGACACCGGCAGGGCGAGTGAAGCTTTCTTT | CASSQDTGRASEAFF
TRBJ2-2 | . | . | TRBV3-1/TRBV3-2 | TGTGCCAGCAGCTTTAGTACCGGGGAGCTGTTTTTT | CASSFSTGELFF
TRBJ2-1 | TRBD2 | . | TRBV2 | TGTGCCAGCAGTGAAGCGCTTCGACTAGCGGGGGGCGATGAGCAGTTCTTC | CASSEALRLAGGDEQFF
TRBJ2-1 | . | . | TRBV5-6 | TGTGCCAGCAGCTTTTTTGTGTTGAGCTCCTACAATGAGCAGTTCTTC | CASSFFVLSSYNEQFF
TRBJ2-1 | TRBD2 | once | TRBV29-1 | TGCAGCGTTGAAGATCGGGGAGGGGTGGACAATGAGCAGTTCTTC | CSVEDRGGVDNEQFF
TRBJ1-2 | . | . | TRBV25-1 | TGTGCCAGCAGAGGCGGGACCCTAAGTTTCGGTGGCTACACCTTC | CASRGGTLSFGGYTF
TRBJ2-4 | . | . | TRBV5-1 | TGCGCCAGCAGCTTTCAGGGTCAAAACATTCAGTACTTC | CASSFQGQNIQYF
TRBJ2-7 | . | . | TRBV14 | TGTGCCAGCAGCCAAGACTCGGTTAGAAGCCACGAGCAGTACTTC | CASSQDSVRSHEQYF
TRBJ1-2 | . | . | TRBV9 | TGTGCCAGCAGCGTAGCGGCCCAGGGGTATGGCTACACCTTC | CASSVAAQGYGYTF
TRBJ1-2 | TRBD1 | . | TRBV7-2 | TGTGCCAGCAGCTTAGTAACAGGGGGCTATGGCTACACCTTC | CASSLVTGGYGYTF
TRBJ2-6 | . | . | TRBV5-1 | TGCGCCAGCAGCTTGAAGGGGGTTGAAAGTCTGAACGTCCTGACTTTC | CASSLKGVESLNVLTF
TRBJ1-5 | TRBD1 | . | TRBV20-1 | TGCAGTGCTAGTCCCGGGACAGGGAGGGATCAGCCCCAGCATTTT | CSASPGTGRDQPQHF
TRBJ1-5 | . | . | TRBV4-3 | TGCGCCAGCAGCCAAACTACAGGATCGCGGAATCAGCCCCAGCATTTT | CASSQTTGSRNQPQHF
TRBJ1-3 | . | few | TRBV11-3 | TGTGCCAGCAGCCCTTCCCAACAGCACTCTGGAAACACCATATATTTT | CASSPSQQHSGNTIYF
TRBJ2-1 | TRBD2 | . | TRBV10-1 | TGCGCCAGCAGTGGTCAGCGGGGGGAGCAGTTCTTC | CASSGQRGEQFF
TRBJ1-6 | . | . | TRBV5-6 | TGTGCCAGCAGCCAGGACTTTTCACCCCTCCACTTT | CASSQDFSPLHF